This T cell receptor (beta chain) was recorded in a study of blood T cells in healthy people across ages. Background on the study: Roughly one uniquely barcoded beta molecule per two T cells was captured. Whole-study findings and limits: Naive T cell percentage showed a strong correlation with the diversity of TCR beta.

On this clonotype itself: The antigen remains unidentified. A junction end diverges from the germline sequence, so it may reflect a read error.

Staff drew approximately 9.1 milliliters of peripheral blood from each donor. The authors isolated at least 7 million PBMCs per sample. The use of a sample-barcoded 5' primer and a J-beta primer mix characterized a second PCR of roughly 6 to 11 cycles. TCRdb itself ran the 5' RACE reads through MiXCR, one entry per CDR3 protein. Of over 700,000 distinct CDR3 sequences listed, 53% were seen once; the top ten hold approximately 40%. The CDR3 is 17 residues long. Germline V lookup: CDR1 SEHNR, CDR2 FQNEAQ (reference sequence). The sample taken for sequencing was blood. The clonotype originates from an elderly man in good health. The rearrangement links TRBV7-9 to TRBJ2-7; 10 bases match TRBD1. The CDR3, as DNA: TGTGCCAGCAGCACTACCCCGGGACAGGGGAACTCCCACGAGCAGTACTTC. Amino acids: CASSTTPGQGNSHEQYF.